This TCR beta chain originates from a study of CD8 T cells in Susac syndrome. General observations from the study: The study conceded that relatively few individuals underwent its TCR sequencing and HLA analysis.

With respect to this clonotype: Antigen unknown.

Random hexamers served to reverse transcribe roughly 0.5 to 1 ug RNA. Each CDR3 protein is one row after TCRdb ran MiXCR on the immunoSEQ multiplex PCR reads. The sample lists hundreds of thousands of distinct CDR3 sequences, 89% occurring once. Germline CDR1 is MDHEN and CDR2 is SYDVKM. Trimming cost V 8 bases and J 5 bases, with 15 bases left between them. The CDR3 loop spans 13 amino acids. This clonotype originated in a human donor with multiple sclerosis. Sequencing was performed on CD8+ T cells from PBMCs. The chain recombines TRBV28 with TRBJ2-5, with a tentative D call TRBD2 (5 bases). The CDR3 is CASCPTGSETQYF. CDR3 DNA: TGTGCCAGCTGTCCCACGGGGTCGGAGACCCAGTACTTC.